This T cell receptor beta chain came from a study of T cells in Graves' hyperthyroidism and ophthalmopathy. Study in general: Peripheral blood was drawn at first diagnosis, prior to all treatment.

V was clipped by 4 bases and J by 2 bases; unmatched bases: 12. The CDR3 runs to 19 residues. The germline V gene encodes CDR1 SGHDN and CDR2 FVKESK. Ophthalmopathy cases met thresholds of Clinical Activity Score at least 3, NOSPECS grade at least 4 and duration under 3 months. Patients showing uncontrolled infection, other autoimmune disease, pregnancy or lactation were ineligible. Researchers took RNA transcripts and amplified the TCR beta CDR3 regions from them. First-round RT-PCR with HTBI primers amplified the TCR CDR3 region. TCRdb recomputed calls from the multiplex PCR reads with MiXCR, one row per CDR3 protein. The sample carries about 500,000 distinct CDR3 sequences, 15% to 20% recorded once.

Specimen: blood. The chain links TRBV14 to TRBJ2-5; 14 bases fit TRBD2. The source of this sequence is a woman aged 30 to 39 with Graves' ophthalmopathy. The CDR3 nucleotides are TGTGCCAGCAGCCGGCCCCCGGGACTAGCGGGAGTGTGGCAAGAGACCCAGTACTTC. As protein: CASSRPPGLAGVWQETQYF. The complete variable domain, with remaining parts taken from reference TRBV14 and TRBJ2-5, reads EAGVTQFPSHSVIEKGQTVTLRCDPISGHDNLYWYRRVMGKEIKFLLHFVKESKQDESGMPNNRFLAERTGGTYSTLKVQPAELEDSGVYFCASSRPPGLAGVWQETQYFGPGTRLLVL.